Following are 32 T cell receptor beta chains from one sample sequenced in a study of T-cell memory formation after mild COVID-19. TCRdb redid the calling of the 5' RACE reads with MiXCR, one entry per CDR3 protein. The profile shows fewer than 300,000 distinct CDR3 sequences, 16% of them singletons. Specimen: PBMCs or a T cell subset sorted from them (not recorded which). The source is a man aged 18 to 29 who had mild COVID-19 (a few samples of this study predate the infection). Cell type and time point are not known.

This clonotype was counted a few times. This chain joins TRBV6-5 and TRBJ2-5; D might be TRBD2 (6 bases). The germline V gene encodes CDR1 MNHEY and CDR2 SVGAGI. Trimming pared 7 bases from V and 2 bases from J, leaving 14 bases between. This CDR3 is built from 14 residues. CDR3 residues: CASTSPGVQETQYF. For the CDR3, the DNA is TGTGCCAGCACCTCCCCGGGGGTACAAGAGACCCAGTACTTC.

The chain is built from TRBV5-1 and TRBJ1-4; no definite D call. The CDR3 has 16 residues. Trimming took off 0 bases at V and 0 bases at J, with 9 bases between the two ends. Germline CDR1 SGHRS, CDR2 YFSETQ. In DNA form, the CDR3 reads TGCGCCAGCAGCTTGGGCCCGGCAGCAACTAATGAAAAACTGTTTTTT. Its protein is CASSLGPAATNEKLFF. The full variable domain, rest sourced from reference TRBV5-1 and TRBJ1-4, is KAGVTQTPRYLIKTRGQQVTLSCSPISGHRSVSWYQQTPGQGLQFLFEYFSETQRNKGNFPGRFSGRQFSNSRSEMNVSTLELGDSALYLCASSLGPAATNEKLFFGSGTQLSVL.

This clonotype came up a few times. The chain is built from TRBV20-1 and TRBJ1-1; D is unclear. Between the trimmed V and J ends, which lost 0 bases and 11 bases, there was a span of 7 bases. CDR3 length: 10 residues. Germline V gene data show CDR1 as DFQATT and CDR2 as SNEGSKA (reference sequence). The CDR3 region is CSARDLRAFF. As DNA, the CDR3 is TGCAGTGCTAGAGATCTTAGGGCTTTCTTT.

J is TRBJ2-4 and V is TRBV27; no clear D. Germline V gene sequence: CDR1 MNHEY, CDR2 SMNVEV (reference sequence). The CDR3 length is 15 residues. V shed 2 bases and J shed 2 bases, with 10 bases lying between them. The CDR3 sequence is CASSLGAGPKNIQYF. CDR3 DNA sequence: TGTGCCAGCAGTTTAGGAGCAGGCCCCAAAAACATTCAGTACTTC.

This clonotype has only a few counts. CDR3 region: CASSLGAGGPSGGPFDEQFF. As DNA, the CDR3 is TGTGCCAGCAGCTTAGGGGCCGGTGGGCCTAGCGGGGGGCCTTTTGATGAGCAGTTCTTC. The chain joins TRBV11-2 to TRBJ2-1, with TRBD2 matching over 11 bases. After removal of 1 base from V and 8 bases from J, the junction contained 19 bases not matched to a gene. CDR1 and CDR2 from the germline V gene are SGHAT and FQNNGV. This CDR3 region has 20 residues. Complete variable domain (other parts from reference TRBV11-2 and TRBJ2-1): EAGVAQSPRYKIIEKRQSVAFWCNPISGHATLYWYQQILGQGPKLLIQFQNNGVVDDSQLPKDRFSAERLKGVDSTLKIQPAKLEDSAVYLCASSLGAGGPSGGPFDEQFFGPGTRLTVL.

This clonotype was counted only a few times. The DNA for the CDR3 is TGTGCCAGCTCACCAAGCGCGGACAGTAATGAAAAACTGTTTTTT. Translation: CASSPSADSNEKLFF. This chain uses TRBV18 with TRBJ1-4, with TRBD1 as a possible D gene (6 bases). The CDR3 sequence is 15 residues long. V lost 2 bases and J 4 bases, leaving 11 bases between the germline ends. CDR1 KGHSH and CDR2 LQKENI come from the germline V gene. Full variable domain (outside the CDR3, taken from reference TRBV18 and TRBJ1-4): NAGVMQNPRHLVRRRGQEARLRCSPMKGHSHVYWYRQLPEEGLKFMVYLQKENIIDESGMPKERFSAEFPKEGPSILRIQQVVRGDSAAYFCASSPSADSNEKLFFGSGTQLSVL.

V gene TRBV3-1 combines with J gene TRBJ2-3, with D perhaps being TRBD1 or TRBD2 (6 bases each). V lost 0 bases to trimming and J lost 6 bases, with 13 bases between them. CDR3 size: 15 residues. The germline gives CDR1 LGHDT, CDR2 YNNKEL (reference sequence). CDR3 region: CASSQDGGLFDTQYF. The DNA for the CDR3 is TGTGCCAGCAGCCAAGATGGGGGGCTCTTCGATACGCAGTATTTT.

This clonotype was observed a few times. The genes are TRBV24-1 and TRBJ2-3, with D possibly TRBD1 on 5 matching bases. The germline V gene encodes CDR1 KGHDR and CDR2 SFDVKD. V was cut by 3 bases and J by 0 bases, with 15 bases left in between. The CDR3 has 17 amino acids. This CDR3 is CATSDKGHLGSTDTQYF. DNA for the CDR3: TGTGCCACCAGTGATAAAGGACACCTCGGTAGCACAGATACGCAGTATTTT.

In this sample, this clonotype turned up a few times. This rearrangement joins TRBV5-1 to TRBJ2-5; D gene ambiguous. The CDR3 is 15 residues long. The germline V gene encodes CDR1 SGHRS and CDR2 YFSETQ. V was trimmed by 4 bases and J by 3 bases, leaving 16 bases between them. The CDR3, as DNA: TGCGCCAGCAGCGTGATGGGTCTGATCGAAGAGACCCAGTACTTC. Residues: CASSVMGLIEETQYF.

By share of the sample, this clonotype is medium-sized. The chain carries TRBV7-2 and TRBJ2-5; no reliable D call. Germline V gene lookup returns CDR1 SGHTA and CDR2 FQGNSA. This CDR3 has 11 amino acids. V was clipped by 4 bases and J by 2 bases, with 2 bases between them. The DNA for the CDR3 is TGTGCCAGCAGCTCACAAGAGACCCAGTACTTC. As protein: CASSSQETQYF.

The chain carries TRBV27 and TRBJ2-3; no clear D. The ends were cut back, 5 bases at V and 2 bases at J, with 5 bases in the middle. Germline V gene sequence: CDR1 MNHEY, CDR2 SMNVEV (reference sequence). The CDR3 has 12 residues. The CDR3 sequence is CASSRATDTQYF. The CDR3 coding sequence is TGTGCCAGCAGTCGAGCCACAGATACGCAGTATTTT.

At least ten counts were recorded for this clonotype. This chain links TRBV7-3 with TRBJ2-7; TRBD1 or TRBD2 may be the D gene (5 bases each). CDR1 and CDR2 from the germline V gene are SGHTA and FQGTGA. V was shortened by 0 bases and J by 0 bases, with 12 bases between the two germline ends. The CDR3 consists of 16 residues. The CDR3 spells CASSLTPGRNSYEQYF. The CDR3 nucleotides are TGTGCCAGCAGCTTAACGCCGGGACGCAACTCCTACGAGCAGTACTTC.

This clonotype was seen only a few times. The chain combines TRBV6-6 with TRBJ1-2; 7 nucleotides agree with TRBD1. Germline assignment: CDR1 MNHNY and CDR2 SVGAGI (reference sequence). V gave up 6 bases and J gave up 3 bases; unmatched junction bases: 4. The CDR3 has 13 residues. The CDR3: CASRYTGDYGYTF. The CDR3, as DNA: TGTGCCAGCAGATACACAGGGGACTATGGCTACACCTTC.

The chain carries TRBV20-1 and TRBJ2-3; 11 nucleotides agree with TRBD2. V lost 5 bases to trimming and J lost 2 bases; unmatched junction nucleotides: 3. This CDR3 has 14 amino acids. Germline V gene lookup returns CDR1 DFQATT and CDR2 SNEGSKA (reference sequence). The CDR3 nucleotides are TGCAGTGCTCCACTAGCGGGGGTCACAGATACGCAGTATTTT. This codes for CSAPLAGVTDTQYF.

The chain joins TRBV12-3 or TRBV12-4 to TRBJ1-1, with 8 bases matching TRBD1. V shed 6 bases and J 4 bases; nucleotides not matched to a gene: 10. The CDR3 is made up of 15 amino acids. CDR3 bases: TGTGCCAGCAGCCTGCCACAGGGGGAGGTCACTGAAGCTTTCTTT. This sequence encodes CASSLPQGEVTEAFF.

This clonotype was seen many times. This chain uses TRBV7-6 with TRBJ2-1, with D uncertain. Germline V CDR1 and CDR2: SGHVS, FNYEAQ. The CDR3 spans 12 residues. V lost 5 bases and J 10 bases, leaving 12 bases between the germline ends. This CDR3 is CASSHYAGEQFF. CDR3 DNA sequence: TGTGCCAGCAGCCATTATGCCGGGGAGCAGTTCTTC.

The chain has TRBV6-5 and TRBJ2-7; the D call may be TRBD1 or TRBD2 (6 bases each). CDR3 size: 18 residues. CDR1 is MNHEY and CDR2 is SVGAGI in the germline V gene. V was pared by 0 bases and J by 4 bases, with 22 bases between. CDR3 residues: CASSYSGALVPGEYEQYF. In DNA form, the CDR3 reads TGTGCCAGCAGTTACTCGGGGGCGCTGGTCCCGGGGGAATACGAGCAGTACTTC.

In nucleotides, the CDR3 is TGTGCCAGCAGTTTGGGTCAAACCAATCAGCCCCAGCATTTT. Translation: CASSLGQTNQPQHF. This rearrangement joins TRBV12-3 or TRBV12-4 to TRBJ1-5; D unresolved. Trimming shortened V by 3 bases and J by 3 bases, and 9 bases separated the two germline ends. The CDR3 runs 14 residues.

V gene TRBV6-6 combines with J gene TRBJ1-4; possibly TRBD1 for D (6 bases). This CDR3 is built from 15 residues. V was cut by 5 bases and J by 5 bases, with 15 bases left in between. Germline CDR1 and CDR2: MNHNY and SVGAGI (reference sequence). The CDR3 DNA reads TGTGCCAGCAGTCTGGAAAGAGGGGGGAATGAAAAACTGTTTTTT. Its protein product is CASSLERGGNEKLFF.

This clonotype has only a few counts. The chain links TRBV6-5 to TRBJ2-6, with D tentatively TRBD2 (5 bases). The length of the CDR3 is 15 residues. Germline loops: CDR1 MNHEY, CDR2 SVGAGI. V lost 6 bases and J 2 bases, leaving 11 bases between the germline ends. The chain's CDR3 is CASSLTSTGANVLTF. The DNA for the CDR3 is TGTGCCAGCAGCCTAACTAGTACTGGGGCCAACGTCCTGACTTTC.

This clonotype was counted between two and nine times. This rearrangement joins TRBV5-6 to TRBJ1-1, with D tentatively TRBD1 (5 bases). The germline V gene encodes CDR1 SGHDT and CDR2 YYEEEE. V was cut by 3 bases and J by 6 bases, with 9 bases left in between. The length of the CDR3 is 12 residues. CDR3 sequence (DNA): TGTGCCAGCAGCTGGGAGGGGTCTGAAGCTTTCTTT. Its protein product is CASSWEGSEAFF.

The rearrangement links TRBV6-2 or TRBV6-3 to TRBJ2-2; D is uncertain. The CDR3 has 14 residues. Germline lookup yields CDR1 MNHEY and CDR2 SVGEGT. V was cut by 0 bases and J by 1 base, with 3 bases left in between. The CDR3 DNA sequence: TGTGCCAGCAGTTACTCCGTGAACACCGGGGAGCTGTTTTTT. This gives the protein CASSYSVNTGELFF.

The chain employs TRBV5-1 and TRBJ2-4; 10 bases are a match to TRBD1. The CDR3 spans 14 residues. Trimming removed 4 bases from V and 5 bases from J; junction bases left unmatched: 3. In germline, CDR1 is SGHRS, CDR2 YFSETQ. CDR3 in amino acids: CASSTGTGENIQYF. For the CDR3, the DNA is TGCGCCAGCAGCACGGGGACAGGGGAAAACATTCAGTACTTC.

The genes are TRBV2 and TRBJ2-3; no definite D call. Trimming removed 6 bases from V and 4 bases from J, with 8 bases in between. Germline V lookup: CDR1 SNHLY, CDR2 FYNNEI. The CDR3 runs to 12 residues. The CDR3 bases are TGTGCCAGCAGAGAGGCGCCAGATACGCAGTATTTT. Translation: CASREAPDTQYF.

This clonotype showed up just once. The chain uses TRBV7-2 and TRBJ1-2; D may be TRBD1 (5 bases). Trimming removed 0 bases at V and 6 bases at J, with 11 bases between. The length of the CDR3 is 14 residues. Per the germline V gene, CDR1 is SGHTA and CDR2 is FQGNSA. CDR3 residues: CASSLAPRDHGYTF. The CDR3 DNA reads TGTGCCAGCAGCTTAGCGCCCAGGGACCATGGCTACACCTTC.

This clonotype was counted between two and nine times. This sequence joins TRBV5-1 and TRBJ2-2, with a tentative D call TRBD2 (5 bases). V lost 3 bases, J lost 10 bases, and 10 bases lay in between. This CDR3 region has 12 residues. Germline CDR1 is SGHRS and CDR2 is YFSETQ. In DNA, the CDR3 is TGCGCCAGCAGCTGGGCGGGCACGGAGCTGTTTTTT. Residues: CASSWAGTELFF.

This clonotype has more than one count but fewer than ten. This chain uses TRBV12-3 or TRBV12-4 with TRBJ2-7; 7 bases agree with TRBD2. CDR3 length: 15 amino acids. Unmatched junction bases numbered 13, after V lost 6 bases and J lost 5 bases. As DNA, the CDR3 is TGTGCCAGCAGCCCGGGCTGGGGGGGGAGAGACGAGCAGTACTTC. This encodes CASSPGWGGRDEQYF.

This clonotype came up a few times. The rearrangement joins TRBV24-1 to TRBJ2-5, with D possibly being TRBD1 (7 bases). V was trimmed by 2 bases and J by 2 bases, leaving 11 bases between them. CDR1 and CDR2 from the germline V gene are KGHDR and SFDVKD. The CDR3 loop spans 15 amino acids. In DNA form, the CDR3 reads TGTGCCACCAGTGATTCGGGGGACAGTCAAGAGACCCAGTACTTC. Translated: CATSDSGDSQETQYF.

The table lists this clonotype with many counts. The chain is built from TRBV7-9 and TRBJ1-2; a possible D gene is TRBD1 (6 bases). The CDR3 runs 13 residues. Per germline, CDR1 SEHNR and CDR2 FQNEAQ (reference sequence). The V and J ends lost 6 bases and 8 bases respectively, with 16 bases between them. CDR3 sequence reads: CASRAQGISGYTF. The CDR3 nucleotides read TGTGCCAGCAGAGCACAGGGAATTTCGGGCTACACCTTC.

This clonotype has more than one count but fewer than ten. This CDR3 reads CASSLGPGTGTYEQYF. The DNA for the CDR3 is TGCGCCAGCAGCTTAGGGCCCGGGACAGGAACCTACGAGCAGTACTTC. V gene TRBV5-1 combines with J gene TRBJ2-7; 8 positions match TRBD1. This CDR3 spans 16 amino acids. After removal of 2 bases from V and 2 bases from J, the junction contained 9 bases not matched to a gene. In germline, CDR1 is SGHRS, CDR2 YFSETQ.

This chain links TRBV29-1 with TRBJ2-2; D could derive from TRBD1 or TRBD2 (5 bases each). Deletions cut 7 bases from V and 3 bases from J, with 18 bases between. The CDR3 totals 15 residues. The germline V gene encodes CDR1 SQVTM and CDR2 ANQGSEA. CDR3 in DNA: TGCAGCGGGGACGAGGGTAGGGGAGACACCGGGGAGCTGTTTTTT. It codes for CSGDEGRGDTGELFF.

J is TRBJ2-2 and V is TRBV7-2; 7 bases agree with TRBD2. Germline lookup yields CDR1 SGHTA and CDR2 FQGNSA. J was trimmed by 3 bases and V by 5 bases; bases with no gene match: 9. This CDR3 has 16 amino acids. In DNA form, the CDR3 reads TGTGCCAGCAGCCCGACCCGACTAGCATACACCGGGGAGCTGTTTTTT. It codes for CASSPTRLAYTGELFF.